This T cell receptor beta chain is from a study of CD8 T cells in ankylosing spondylitis. The table lists this clonotype with many counts. Its antigen is not identified. This CDR3 spans 14 amino acids. Germline CDR1 is SGHVS and CDR2 is FQNEAQ. V dropped 4 bases and J dropped 6 bases, with 15 bases sitting between them. General study points: Prior literature has documented some motif variants in synovial fluid and blood from reactive arthritis. Typical of ankylosing spondylitis blood, it appeared, was a TCR beta motif of fewer than 10 highly homologous variants.

Quantitative 5'-RACE was performed with molecular barcodes, and it yielded the TCR beta libraries. TCRdb redid the calling of the 5' RACE reads with MiXCR, one entry per CDR3 protein. The data show 100,000 to 150,000 distinct CDR3 sequences, 15% to 20% seen once. The receptor was derived from a male donor with ankylosing spondylitis. Material: blood, either unsorted or a sorted T cell fraction (not recorded which). The V and J genes are TRBV7-8 and TRBJ1-1, with a weak D call TRBD1 (5 bases). The CDR3 here is CASSYWQGRSEAFF. The DNA of the CDR3 is TGTGCCAGCAGCTACTGGCAGGGACGGTCTGAAGCTTTCTTT.